This TCR beta chain comes out of a study of T cell changes during pregnancy in multiple sclerosis. Data came from immunoSEQ multiplex PCR; TCRdb stores just in-frame clones and leaves some out. The data show approximately 50,000 clones, roughly 94% seen once. The length of the CDR3 is 12 residues. Germline V gives CDR1 MNHNS, CDR2 SASEGT. Deletions cut 3 bases from V and 4 bases from J, with 6 bases between. The clonotype was recovered from a female donor with multiple sclerosis, enrolled in a pregnancy study. This sequence joins TRBV6-1 and TRBJ1-2; D uncertain. Source: CD4+ T cells from peripheral blood mononuclear cells, taken in the third trimester of pregnancy. Here the CDR3 reads CASSDGPYGYTF. DNA of the CDR3: TGTGCCAGCAGTGATGGGCCCTATGGCTACACCTTC.